The rows below give T cell receptor beta chains drawn from one sample of a study of T cell repertoires in cytomegalovirus infection. TCRdb reprocessed the reads with MiXCR, giving one entry per CDR3 protein. The table has hundreds of thousands of distinct CDR3 sequences, 32% seen once. The antigens for these receptors are not known. The sample in question was cultured CD8+ T cells from PBMCs, obtained from culture after CMV antigen stimulation. The receptors shown here come from a human donor in good health (CMV status not recorded). Some clones in this sample may be carry-over from other donors' samples. Each CDR3 is given with its conserved first and last residue. D genes are given only for firm matches. Clone size, where shown, is once, few, many, or a class for clones that have expanded.

abundance,v_gene,d_gene,j_gene,CDR3aa,CDR3nt
.,TRBV2,.,TRBJ2-1,CGSSEYHPQGNEQFF,TGTGGCAGCAGTGAATATCACCCCCAGGGAAATGAGCAGTTCTTC
.,TRBV19,.,TRBJ2-7,CASSIRGTYEQYF,TGTGCCAGTAGTATAAGGGGTACCTACGAGCAGTACTTC
.,TRBV20-1,.,TRBJ2-3,CSATSGTSTDTQYF,TGCAGTGCTACATCGGGAACTAGCACAGATACGCAGTATTTT
.,TRBV12-3/TRBV12-4,.,TRBJ2-1,CANRHGGNEQFF,TGTGCCAACAGACACGGAGGGAATGAGCAGTTCTTC
.,TRBV14,.,TRBJ2-1,CASSQYGGGSYNEQFF,TGTGCCAGCAGCCAATATGGAGGAGGATCCTACAATGAGCAGTTCTTC
.,TRBV6-1,.,TRBJ2-3,CATLGQRYTDTQYF,TGTGCCACCCTCGGACAGAGGTACACAGATACGCAGTATTTT
few,TRBV15,TRBD2,TRBJ2-2,CATSSRGGGELFF,TGTGCCACCAGCAGCCGGGGGGGTGGGGAGCTGTTTTTT
.,TRBV19,TRBD1,TRBJ1-2,CASSIGQADYGYTF,TGTGCCAGTAGTATCGGACAGGCTGACTATGGCTACACCTTC
.,TRBV6-5,TRBD1,TRBJ2-3,CASSRTGSGTDTQYF,TGTGCCAGCAGTAGGACAGGGTCCGGCACAGATACGCAGTATTTT
.,TRBV5-1,TRBD2,TRBJ2-7,CASSPGLAGAGEQYF,TGCGCCAGCAGCCCCGGACTAGCGGGGGCAGGAGAGCAGTACTTC
.,TRBV12-3/TRBV12-4,.,TRBJ1-3,CASSADLSSGNTIYF,TGTGCCAGCAGTGCCGACCTTAGCTCTGGAAACACCATATATTTT
few,TRBV7-6,TRBD1,TRBJ1-1,CASSPLQGVMEAFF,TGTGCCAGCAGCCCGCTACAGGGGGTAATGGAAGCTTTCTTT
.,TRBV12-3/TRBV12-4,TRBD2,TRBJ2-1,CATLGLARNEQFF,TGTGCCACCCTTGGACTAGCGAGGAATGAGCAGTTCTTC
.,TRBV7-2,.,TRBJ2-5,CASSLAAYPQYF,TGTGCCAGCAGCTTAGCCGCCTATCCCCAGTACTTC
few,TRBV11-2,.,TRBJ2-2,CASSLEGENTGELFF,TGTGCCAGCAGCTTAGAAGGGGAGAACACCGGGGAGCTGTTTTTT
many,TRBV6-1,.,TRBJ1-1,CASRVDRRAFF,TGTGCCAGCAGGGTGGACAGAAGAGCTTTCTTT
.,TRBV2,.,TRBJ2-2,CASMRSAGDTGELFF,TGTGCCAGCATGAGGTCAGCCGGGGACACCGGGGAGCTGTTTTTT
.,TRBV4-2,.,TRBJ1-4,CASSQGIDEKLFF,TGTGCCAGCAGCCAAGGGATCGACGAAAAACTGTTTTTT
few,TRBV5-4,.,TRBJ1-2,CASRLNSGYTF,TGTGCCAGCAGACTCAACAGCGGCTACACCTTC
.,TRBV7-9,.,TRBJ1-1,CASRPRLEAFF,TGTGCCAGCAGGCCGCGGCTTGAAGCTTTCTTT
.,TRBV12-3/TRBV12-4,.,TRBJ1-5,CASSKESNQPQHF,TGTGCCAGCAGCAAGGAAAGCAATCAGCCCCAGCATTTT
.,TRBV28,.,TRBJ1-5,CASSPRQSYSNQPQHF,TGTGCCAGCAGTCCCCGACAGTCCTATAGCAATCAGCCCCAGCATTTT
.,TRBV6-5,.,TRBJ1-3,CASSQLAHLGALAGNTIYF,TGTGCCAGCAGCCAACTGGCGCATCTTGGGGCTTTAGCTGGAAACACCATATATTTT
.,TRBV20-1,.,TRBJ1-3,CSARGELGGNTIYF,TGCAGTGCTAGGGGGGAATTGGGCGGAAACACCATATATTTT
few,TRBV6-6,.,TRBJ1-1,CASSYVDGTEAFF,TGTGCCAGCAGTTACGTAGATGGGACTGAAGCTTTCTTT
.,TRBV7-9,TRBD1,TRBJ2-7,CASSYKQGHEQYF,TGTGCCAGCAGCTACAAACAGGGGCACGAGCAGTACTTC
.,TRBV2,.,TRBJ2-5,CASSEGRIETQYF,TGTGCCAGCAGTGAGGGTCGGATAGAGACCCAGTACTTC
.,TRBV6-1,TRBD1,TRBJ1-1,CASRQYRGTDTEAFF,TGTGCCAGCAGACAATACAGGGGCACGGACACTGAAGCTTTCTTT
.,TRBV27,.,TRBJ1-1,CASRLFGGAGPNTEAFF,TGTGCCAGCCGGCTCTTCGGGGGCGCCGGGCCGAACACTGAAGCTTTCTTT
.,TRBV27,.,TRBJ1-5,CASSEGRGARRPQHF,TGTGCCAGCAGTGAGGGGAGGGGGGCTAGAAGGCCCCAGCATTTT
once,TRBV2,TRBD2,TRBJ2-1,CASRGSGRSSYNEQFF,TGTGCCAGCAGGGGAAGCGGGAGGAGCTCCTACAATGAGCAGTTCTTC
.,TRBV7-6,.,TRBJ1-4,CASSSVNWELFF,TGTGCCAGCAGCTCAGTCAATTGGGAACTGTTTTTT
few,TRBV6-1,.,TRBJ1-1,CASRTGQLEAFF,TGTGCCAGCAGGACAGGACAGCTTGAAGCTTTCTTT
few,TRBV6-1,.,TRBJ2-3,CASSEGKGLSTDTQYF,TGTGCCAGCAGTGAAGGGAAAGGACTTAGCACAGATACGCAGTATTTT
.,TRBV23-1,TRBD1,TRBJ2-2,CASSQSRDRGRCTGELFF,TGCGCCAGCAGTCAAAGTCGGGACAGGGGGCGCTGCACCGGGGAGCTGTTTTTT
.,TRBV7-9,.,TRBJ1-1,CASSLGGGWKAFF,TGTGCCAGCAGCTTAGGGGGGGGGTGGAAGGCTTTCTTT
few,TRBV19,TRBD2,TRBJ2-2,CASSIPFSGGRLTGELFF,TGTGCCAGTAGTATCCCCTTTAGCGGGGGCCGGCTCACCGGGGAGCTGTTTTTT
.,TRBV7-9,TRBD1,TRBJ1-4,CANSFLSTGGPNEKLFF,TGTGCCAACAGCTTTCTCTCGACAGGGGGACCTAATGAAAAACTGTTTTTT
.,TRBV15,.,TRBJ1-2,CATSFEPTGYGYTF,TGTGCCACCAGCTTTGAACCGACAGGCTATGGCTACACCTTC
many,TRBV24-1,.,TRBJ2-5,CATSDLLGQLETQYF,TGTGCCACCAGTGATTTACTCGGACAGCTGGAGACCCAGTACTTC
.,TRBV7-6,.,TRBJ2-3,CASSKGSGDLTDTQYF,TGTGCCAGCAGTAAAGGGTCCGGGGACCTCACAGATACGCAGTATTTT
few,TRBV4-3,.,TRBJ2-4,CASSQRGGGVAKNIQYF,TGCGCCAGCAGCCAGAGGGGGGGGGGCGTAGCCAAAAACATTCAGTACTTC
many,TRBV7-9,.,TRBJ1-4,CASSSPGAEGEKLFF,TGTGCCAGCAGCTCGCCGGGGGCAGAAGGGGAAAAACTGTTTTTT
.,TRBV12-3/TRBV12-4,.,TRBJ2-3,CASSLFPPGTDTQYF,TGTGCCAGCAGTTTGTTCCCCCCTGGCACAGATACGCAGTATTTT
medium-sized,TRBV7-8,TRBD2,TRBJ2-7,CASTPILASFYEQYF,TGTGCCAGCACCCCCATACTAGCGTCCTTCTACGAGCAGTACTTC
.,TRBV6-1,TRBD1,TRBJ2-1,CASRDRDRAYNEQFF,TGTGCCAGCAGGGACCGGGACAGGGCCTACAATGAGCAGTTCTTC
few,TRBV12-3/TRBV12-4,.,TRBJ2-5,CASSYIGGLETQYF,TGTGCCAGCAGTTATATCGGGGGGCTGGAGACCCAGTACTTC
few,TRBV5-6,TRBD1,TRBJ2-7,CASRRTGYEQYF,TGTGCCAGCAGGCGGACAGGATACGAGCAGTACTTC
few,TRBV7-9,.,TRBJ2-1,CATEIRGASGNEQFF,TGTGCCACCGAAATACGGGGGGCGAGCGGAAATGAGCAGTTCTTC
.,TRBV7-4,.,TRBJ2-3,CVSSHSKDPGPDTQYF,TGTGTCAGCAGTCACAGTAAGGACCCCGGCCCAGATACGCAGTATTTT
once,TRBV29-1,.,TRBJ1-1,CSVEVQGHTEAFF,TGCAGCGTTGAGGTCCAGGGTCACACTGAAGCTTTCTTT
few,TRBV12-3/TRBV12-4,TRBD2,TRBJ2-1,CASSFLLAGANLPVYNEQFF,TGTGCCAGCAGTTTCTTACTAGCGGGCGCAAACCTCCCGGTCTACAATGAGCAGTTCTTC
many,TRBV11-2,.,TRBJ1-1,CASSPWRNTEAFF,TGTGCCAGCAGCCCCTGGAGGAACACTGAAGCTTTCTTT
few,TRBV12-3/TRBV12-4,TRBD1,TRBJ1-5,CASSLDRGLFNQPQHF,TGTGCCAGCAGTTTAGACAGGGGCCTTTTCAATCAGCCCCAGCATTTT
.,TRBV4-1,TRBD1,TRBJ2-1,CASSQVRGHTNEQFF,TGCGCCAGCAGCCAGGTGAGGGGGCACACCAATGAGCAGTTCTTC
.,TRBV20-1,.,TRBJ2-2,CSASVLGSGELFF,TGCAGTGCTAGCGTTCTGGGGTCCGGGGAGCTGTTTTTT
.,TRBV5-5,TRBD2,TRBJ2-1,CASSSPASGDLYNEQFF,TGTGCCAGCAGCTCCCCGGCTAGCGGGGACCTCTACAATGAGCAGTTCTTC
.,TRBV11-1,TRBD1,TRBJ2-5,CASSLEGQAPETQYF,TGTGCCAGCAGCTTAGAGGGACAGGCCCCAGAGACCCAGTACTTC
.,TRBV20-1,TRBD2,TRBJ2-1,CSASSGTSETSGQFF,TGCAGTGCATCGTCCGGGACTAGCGAGACTTCAGGGCAGTTCTTC
.,TRBV11-2,.,TRBJ2-2,CASSFQVPGELFF,TGTGCCAGCAGCTTCCAGGTCCCCGGGGAGCTGTTTTTT